One sample yielded the 25 T cell receptor beta chains listed below, sequenced in a study of graft-versus-host responses after intestinal transplantation (dated by TCRdb to the early 2020s). The sample's time point label, decoded: cells obtained before transplantation from donor or recipient. These TCRs are of unknown antigen specificity. Library preparation was by the immunoSEQ multiplex PCR assay. TCRdb took over this immuneACCESS table, retaining in-frame rearrangements with V and J assigned. Such tables are incomplete; in checked studies, under half of the missing clones stem from an unresolved V gene, and the remainder is unexplained. For this sample the table gives approximately 90,000 clones, of which about 87% were detected only once. The ten largest clonotypes hold 0.28% of the sample. The sample consisted of unstimulated CD4+ T cells sorted from spleen or lymph node cells, taken before transplant. The receptors were gathered from a human donor who was the organ donor for an intestinal transplant.

The chain combines TRBV6-1 with TRBJ1-2, with 10 bases matching TRBD1. Germline lookup yields CDR1 MNHNS and CDR2 SASEGT. The ends lost 6 bases at V and 4 bases at J; junction bases unmatched: 2. This CDR3 comprises 13 residues. CDR3 nucleotides: TGTGCCAGCAGCTGGGACAGGGGCTATGGCTACACCTTC. This translates into CASSWDRGYGYTF.

Comment on this clone: One end of the junction varies from germline; a read error may be responsible. The chain combines TRBV7-9 with TRBJ2-2; 10 nucleotides agree with TRBD1. Germline V gene data show CDR1 as SEHNR and CDR2 as FQNEAQ (reference sequence). This CDR3 contains 16 residues. For the CDR3, the DNA is TGTGCCAGCAGGTTCTCCGGGACAGGGGAAAACGGGAAGCTGTTTTTT. Protein product: CASRFSGTGENGKLFF.

The genes are TRBV7-6 and TRBJ2-7; TRBD2 is a possible D gene (6 bases). Trimming shortened V by 0 bases and J by 2 bases, and 8 bases separated the two germline ends. This CDR3 region has 14 residues. The germline V gene has CDR1 SGHVS and CDR2 FNYEAQ. CDR3 region: CASSLAAGTYEQYF. CDR3 DNA sequence: TGTGCCAGCAGCTTAGCGGCGGGGACCTACGAGCAGTACTTC.

The gene calls are TRBV4-2 and TRBJ2-1; TRBD2 matches at 9 bases. With V trimmed by 3 bases and J by 4 bases, 10 bases remained unmatched. CDR3 length: 17 residues. Germline V gene lookup returns CDR1 LGHNA and CDR2 YNFKEQ. Here the CDR3 reads CASSQGSSSGGYNEQFF. In DNA form, the CDR3 reads TGTGCCAGCAGCCAGGGGTCGTCGAGCGGGGGGTACAATGAGCAGTTCTTC.

The chain employs TRBV5-1 and TRBJ1-4; TRBD1 matches at 7 bases. The CDR3 runs 18 residues. Germline CDR1 is SGHRS and CDR2 is YFSETQ. V was clipped by 3 bases and J by 8 bases; unmatched bases: 19. The CDR3 is CASSYELTDRVLGEKLFF. CDR3 bases: TGCGCCAGCAGCTACGAATTAACCGACAGGGTGCTTGGGGAAAAACTGTTTTTT.

The gene calls are TRBV15 and TRBJ1-5; TRBD1 matches 9 bases. The CDR3 loop spans 16 amino acids. CDR1 and CDR2 (germline): LNHNV, YYDKDF (reference sequence). Trimming removed 6 bases from V and 3 bases from J; junction bases left unmatched: 9. The CDR3 region is CATRGLGQGHNQPQHF. The CDR3 DNA follows: TGTGCCACCAGAGGACTTGGACAGGGGCACAATCAGCCCCAGCATTTT.

The chain is built from TRBV6-5 and TRBJ2-2; a possible D gene is TRBD1 (5 bases). Germline CDR1 and CDR2: MNHEY and SVGAGI. This CDR3 has 15 residues. The V and J ends lost 7 bases and 5 bases respectively, with 17 bases between them. CDR3 in amino acids: CASNSAAGRTGELFF. In nucleotides, the CDR3 is TGTGCCAGCAATTCGGCGGCAGGGCGGACCGGGGAGCTGTTTTTT.

J is TRBJ1-2 and V is TRBV28; 7 nucleotides align to TRBD1. Germline V gives CDR1 MDHEN, CDR2 SYDVKM. Trimming took 7 bases from V and 4 from J; bases not matched to a gene: 12. This CDR3 spans 15 amino acids. Here the CDR3 reads CASNDPGGSSYGYTF. The CDR3 bases are TGTGCCAGCAATGACCCAGGGGGATCTAGCTATGGCTACACCTTC.

The rearrangement links TRBV19 to TRBJ1-1; 10 nucleotides align to TRBD1. This CDR3 is built from 13 residues. CDR1 LNHDA and CDR2 SQIVND come from the germline V gene (reference sequence). V shed 6 bases, J shed 6 bases, and the junction held 4 bases outside the gene matches. CDR3 residues: CASRGQGYSEAFF. The CDR3 bases are TGTGCCAGTAGGGGACAGGGGTACTCTGAAGCTTTCTTT.

V and J are TRBV29-1 and TRBJ1-3; D possibly corresponds to TRBD1 (6 bases). Germline CDR1 is SQVTM and CDR2 is ANQGSEA. This CDR3 spans 12 amino acids. Between the trimmed V and J ends, which lost 3 bases and 8 bases, there was a span of 11 bases. CDR3: CSVDQNRDTIYF. In DNA form, the CDR3 reads TGCAGCGTTGACCAGAACAGGGACACCATATATTTT.

This clone has just one count. V gene TRBV21-1 combines with J gene TRBJ2-5; TRBD2, the table's D call, was not compared with the DNA. TRBV21-1 is a pseudogene segment. The CDR3 contains 18 residues. The DNA for the CDR3 is TGTGCCAGCAGCCAAAAGGTCCACTTTAGCGGGGGGGCGGAGACCCAGTACTTC. Its translation: CASSQKVHFSGGAETQYF.

The chain is built from TRBV11-3 and TRBJ1-6; D unclear. Germline assignment: CDR1 SGHNT and CDR2 YENEEA. The CDR3 has 13 residues. Trimming pared 0 bases from V and 8 bases from J, leaving 5 bases between. CDR3 amino acids: CASSLDSHSPLHF. The DNA of the CDR3 is TGTGCCAGCAGCTTAGATAGCCATTCACCCCTCCACTTT.

This clone was found a few times. The chain joins TRBV7-9 to TRBJ2-5; D is uncertain. Germline values: CDR1 SEHNR, CDR2 FQNEAQ (reference sequence). This CDR3 is built from 14 residues. V was pared by 0 bases and J by 7 bases, with 12 bases between. The CDR3 region is CASSLAWAPVTQYF. CDR3 coding DNA: TGTGCCAGCAGCTTAGCCTGGGCCCCCGTGACCCAGTACTTC.

V and J are TRBV27 and TRBJ1-4, with D perhaps matching TRBD1 (6 bases). CDR1 MNHEY and CDR2 SMNVEV come from the germline V gene (reference sequence). Trimming removed 5 bases from V and 0 bases from J, with 13 bases in between. This CDR3 comprises 16 residues. The CDR3 region is CASSRRQVPTNEKLFF. The CDR3 DNA follows: TGTGCCAGCAGTAGGCGACAGGTTCCAACTAATGAAAAACTGTTTTTT.

The CDR3 spells CATSRGRPGLSPLHF. The CDR3 bases are TGTGCCACCAGCAGAGGGAGGCCAGGTCTTTCACCCCTCCACTTT. The chain carries TRBV15 and TRBJ1-6; D not certain. CDR3 length: 15 amino acids. Germline values: CDR1 LNHNV, CDR2 YYDKDF (reference sequence). Trimming removed 1 base from V and 9 bases from J, with 13 bases in between.

The rearrangement uses TRBV6-6 and TRBJ1-5; D is ambiguous. V was trimmed by 8 bases and J by 0 bases, leaving 14 bases between them. The CDR3 is made up of 15 amino acids. Germline V gene lookup returns CDR1 MNHNY and CDR2 SVGAGI (reference sequence). The CDR3 DNA reads TGTGCCAGCCTGGGTGGAGGCTATAGCAATCAGCCCCAGCATTTT. Translated, it gives CASLGGGYSNQPQHF.

V gene TRBV29-1 combines with J gene TRBJ2-1, with 7 bases fitting TRBD2. The CDR3 length is 10 residues. Germline V gene lookup returns CDR1 SQVTM and CDR2 ANQGSEA. The ends lost 8 bases at V and 10 bases at J; junction bases unmatched: 5. This chain's CDR3 is CSILTSEQFF. The CDR3 DNA is TGCAGCATTTTGACTAGCGAGCAGTTCTTC.

This chain links TRBV5-8 with TRBJ2-7, with D unresolved. The germline V gene has CDR1 SGHTS and CDR2 YDEGEE. V was pared by 0 bases and J by 1 base, with 5 bases between. The CDR3 sequence is 13 residues long. The CDR3 DNA reads TGTGCCAGCAGCTTGGCCGGGTCCTACGAGCAGTACTTC. This encodes CASSLAGSYEQYF.

A few counts support this clone. The V call is TRBV7-2, the J call TRBJ2-7, with 9 bases fitting TRBD1. The CDR3 length is 12 residues. The germline CDR1 and CDR2 sequences are SGHTA and FQGNSA. V shed 5 bases and J 12 bases; nucleotides not matched to a gene: 8. CDR3 in DNA: TGTGCCAGCAGCCTTCAACAGGGGGCTTTGTACTTC. This gives the protein CASSLQQGALYF. The entire variable domain, with the rest obtained from reference TRBV7-2 and TRBJ2-7, is as follows: GAGVSQSPSNKVTEKGKDVELRCDPISGHTALYWYRQSLGQGLEFLIYFQGNSAPDKSGLPSDRFSAERTGGSVSTLTIQRTQQEDSAVYLCASSLQQGALYFGPGTRLTVT.

The CDR3 loop is CATSRSKPPYLVPDTQYF. In nucleotides, the CDR3 is TGTGCCACCAGCAGATCAAAGCCCCCCTATCTAGTTCCAGATACGCAGTATTTT. V usage is TRBV15 and J usage is TRBJ2-3; no clear D gene. The CDR3 extends over 18 amino acids. The V gene lost 2 bases and the J gene lost 4 bases, with 22 bases spanning the gap. Germline V gene sequence: CDR1 LNHNV, CDR2 YYDKDF (reference sequence).

The chain combines TRBV18 with TRBJ1-1; D is undetermined. V dropped 3 bases and J dropped 5 bases, with 16 bases sitting between them. The CDR3 has 15 residues. The V gene's germline CDR1 is KGHSH and CDR2 LQKENI. The CDR3: CASSPLEARKTEAFF. As DNA, the CDR3 is TGTGCCAGCTCACCCCTTGAGGCGCGAAAAACTGAAGCTTTCTTT.

The V and J genes are TRBV12-5 and TRBJ1-1, with 8 bases identical to TRBD1. This CDR3 region has 17 residues. The germline gives CDR1 LGHNT, CDR2 FRNRAP. Unmatched junction bases numbered 19, after V lost 1 base and J lost 12 bases. CDR3 in DNA: TGTGCTAGTGGTTTGGGAGATAGGGTACTCAGGGGGCGCGCAACTTTCTTT. This codes for CASGLGDRVLRGRATFF.

The chain is built from TRBV6-1 and TRBJ1-5; weak D call: TRBD1 (6 bases). The CDR3 spans 15 residues. Germline V gene sequence: CDR1 MNHNS, CDR2 SASEGT. V was trimmed by 9 bases and J by 0 bases, leaving 15 bases between them. The CDR3 bases are TGTGCCAGTGAGGCGACAGGTTTTAGCAATCAGCCCCAGCATTTT. Translating it yields CASEATGFSNQPQHF.

This clone has a single count. The chain couples TRBV6-6 to TRBJ1-3; D is unresolved. The V gene lost 2 bases and the J gene lost 5 bases, with 13 bases spanning the gap. The CDR3 sequence is 15 residues long. From germline, CDR1 is MNHNY and CDR2 SVGAGI (reference sequence). CDR3 amino acids: CASSYRREERNTIYF. CDR3 DNA: TGTGCCAGCAGTTACCGGAGGGAGGAGCGAAACACCATATATTTT.

The J gene is TRBJ1-6, the V gene TRBV28; tentatively, D is TRBD1 (6 bases). V lost 7 bases and J 10 bases, leaving 20 bases between the germline ends. Germline assignment: CDR1 MDHEN and CDR2 SYDVKM. CDR3 length: 15 amino acids. The CDR3 DNA follows: TGTGCCAGCACGGACCGTGACAGGCTCGGCTCACCCCTCCACTTT. This translates into CASTDRDRLGSPLHF.